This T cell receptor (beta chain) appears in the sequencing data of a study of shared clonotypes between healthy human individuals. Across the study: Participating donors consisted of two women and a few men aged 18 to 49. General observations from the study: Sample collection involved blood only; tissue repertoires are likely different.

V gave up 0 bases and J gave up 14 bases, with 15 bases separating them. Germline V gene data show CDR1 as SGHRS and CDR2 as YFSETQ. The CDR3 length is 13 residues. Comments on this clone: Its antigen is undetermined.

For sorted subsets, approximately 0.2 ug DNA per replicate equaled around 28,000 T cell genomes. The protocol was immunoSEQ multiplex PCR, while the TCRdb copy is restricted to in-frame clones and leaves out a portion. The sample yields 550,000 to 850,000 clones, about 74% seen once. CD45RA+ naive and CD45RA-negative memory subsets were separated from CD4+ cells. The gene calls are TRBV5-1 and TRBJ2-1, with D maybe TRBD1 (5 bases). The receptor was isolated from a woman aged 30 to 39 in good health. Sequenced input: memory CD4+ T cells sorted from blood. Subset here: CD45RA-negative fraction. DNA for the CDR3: TGCGCCAGCAGCTTGGGACAGACCTCCTGGGAGTTCTTC. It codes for CASSLGQTSWEFF.